This T cell receptor (beta chain) was captured in a study of control samples from healthy donors and cancer patients. The ends lost 5 bases at V and 2 bases at J; junction bases unmatched: 8. Germline assignment: CDR1 SGHVS and CDR2 FQNEAQ. CDR3 length: 15 amino acids. Repertoires were generated with immunoSEQ multiplex PCR, while TCRdb's copy carries only in-frame clones and drops some. The table shows roughly 150,000 clones, with 88% occurring only once. V and J are TRBV7-8 and TRBJ2-7; 8 bases are shared with TRBD1. The source is a man aged 18-30 years in good health. The specimen was blood. The CDR3 nucleotides read TGTGCCAGCAGCCGAACGGACAGGGCTCCCTACGAGCAGTACTTC. Residues: CASSRTDRAPYEQYF. Combining the CDR3 with reference TRBV7-8 and TRBJ2-7 gives the whole variable domain GAGVSQSPRYKVAKRGQDVALRCDPISGHVSLFWYQQALGQGPEFLTYFQNEAQLDKSGLPSDRFFAERPEGSVSTLKIQRTQQEDSAVYLCASSRTDRAPYEQYFGPGTRLTVT.